Listed here are 20 T cell receptor beta chains from one sample, sequenced in a study of Ad26.COV2.S vaccination and SARS-CoV-2 variants. Treatment meaning: over 15 received Ad26.COV2.S at low or high dose, single or two shots; about 5 received placebo; per-sample allocation not given. The samples date from day 63 after the first vaccine or placebo injection. Produced via immunoSEQ multiplex PCR; TCRdb's table is partial and in-frame only. The table shows 500,000 or so clones, with 89% occurring only once. This specimen consisted of peripheral blood, obtained in a trial of Ad26.COV2.S vaccine versus placebo. Receptor source: a person aged 18 to 59 who received the Ad26.COV2.S COVID-19 vaccine or a placebo.

DNA of the CDR3: TGCAGTGCTAGTAAACGTGGGGGCTCGGCCGGCTACACCTTC. It encodes CSASKRGGSAGYTF. The chain links TRBV20-1 to TRBJ1-2; possibly TRBD1 for D (6 bases). The germline V and J ends were trimmed by 3 bases and 8 bases, with 19 bases remaining between them. The CDR3 covers 14 residues. Germline CDR1 and CDR2: DFQATT and SNEGSKA (reference sequence).

The chain is built from TRBV30 and TRBJ1-5; no clear D. Germline assignment: CDR1 GTSNPN and CDR2 SVGIG (reference sequence). The CDR3 loop spans 13 amino acids. Trimming stripped 7 bases from V and 4 bases from J, with 14 bases between. This CDR3 is CASSKGRNQPQHF. The CDR3 DNA sequence: TGTGCCTCTTCAAAGGGCCGAAATCAGCCCCAGCATTTT.

This clone was recorded only once. The rearrangement uses TRBV2 and TRBJ2-5; weak D call: TRBD1 (5 bases). Germline CDR1 and CDR2: SNHLY and FYNNEI. The V end lost 3 bases, the J end lost 5 bases, and 13 bases lay between the germline ends. This CDR3 is 14 amino acids long. CDR3 DNA: TGTGCCAGCAGTGACAGGGCGCCCGCGGAGACCCAGTACTTC. Protein sequence: CASSDRAPAETQYF.

This clone was recorded a few times. The V and J genes are TRBV4-2 and TRBJ1-1; 8 bases align to TRBD1. The V gene's germline CDR1 is LGHNA and CDR2 YNFKEQ. Trimming cost V 3 bases and J 0 bases; bases outside gene matches: 3. The CDR3 is 15 amino acids. The CDR3 DNA sequence: TGTGCCAGCAGCCAGACAGGGGATTTGAACACTGAAGCTTTCTTT. Residues: CASSQTGDLNTEAFF.

This chain uses TRBV19 with TRBJ1-4; 9 bases line up with TRBD1. This CDR3 region has 20 residues. V lost 0 bases, J lost 2 bases, and 13 bases stayed unmatched. CDR1 LNHDA and CDR2 SQIVND come from the germline V gene (reference sequence). The CDR3 spells CASSIDLGTGLMETNEKLFF. The CDR3 DNA sequence: TGTGCCAGTAGTATAGATCTAGGGACAGGGTTGATGGAGACTAATGAAAAACTGTTTTTT.

The chain has TRBV11-2 and TRBJ1-6; D is undetermined. The CDR3 has 13 residues. Germline CDR1 SGHAT, CDR2 FQNNGV. V lost 5 bases and J lost 7, with 9 bases in between. The CDR3 here is CASSAGINSPLHF. CDR3 in DNA: TGTGCCAGCAGCGCCGGGATCAATTCACCCCTCCACTTT.

This chain uses TRBV29-1 with TRBJ1-1, with 10 bases that match TRBD1. The CDR3 sequence is 15 residues long. Germline V gives CDR1 SQVTM, CDR2 ANQGSEA. The V and J ends lost 7 bases and 3 bases, in that order; junction bases with no gene match: 11. This CDR3 is CSAHDRGLQDTEAFF. The DNA of the CDR3 is TGCAGCGCACACGACAGGGGGCTACAGGACACTGAAGCTTTCTTT.

As regards this clone: In the same sample, other DNA sequences code for this CDR3. J is TRBJ2-5 and V is TRBV5-1; 7 bases line up with TRBD1. CDR1 and CDR2 from the germline V gene are SGHRS and YFSETQ. The CDR3 is 14 residues long. Trimming cost V 3 bases and J 2 bases; bases outside gene matches: 4. In DNA form, the CDR3 reads TGCGCCAGCAGCTACCGACAGGGACAAGAGACCCAGTACTTC. It encodes CASSYRQGQETQYF.

The J gene is TRBJ1-6, the V gene TRBV6-1, with no clear D. The CDR3 runs 16 residues. V was clipped by 4 bases and J by 7 bases, with 17 bases between them. CDR1 MNHNS and CDR2 SASEGT come from the germline V gene. The DNA for the CDR3 is TGTGCCAGCAGTGTCTGGGGTGGGTTCAGGAATTCACCCCTCCACTTT. Its translation is CASSVWGGFRNSPLHF.

The chain uses TRBV7-9 and TRBJ2-6, with a tentative D call TRBD1 (5 bases). Germline V lookup: CDR1 SEHNR, CDR2 FQNEAQ (reference sequence). The CDR3 sequence is 16 residues long. V was shortened by 5 bases and J by 2 bases, with 13 bases between the two germline ends. CDR3 coding DNA: TGTGCCAGCAGCCCCAAGGGGTTTACTGGGGCCAACGTCCTGACTTTC. Residues: CASSPKGFTGANVLTF. Full variable domain (remainder filled in from reference TRBV7-9 and TRBJ2-6): DTGVSQNPRHKITKRGQNVTFRCDPISEHNRLYWYRQTLGQGPEFLTYFQNEAQLEKSRLLSDRFSAERPKGSFSTLEIQRTEQGDSAMYLCASSPKGFTGANVLTFGAGSRLTVL.

This clone was counted once. V is TRBV6-2 or TRBV6-3 and J is TRBJ2-5; D is unclear. Trimming pared 2 bases from V and 5 bases from J, leaving 12 bases between. This CDR3 is 14 amino acids long. Germline V gives CDR1 MNHEY, CDR2 SVGEGT. CDR3 nucleotide sequence: TGTGCCAGCAGTTACCTTGTTTCCGGTGAGACCCAGTACTTC. Protein product: CASSYLVSGETQYF.

This clone was seen once. The genes are TRBV7-2 and TRBJ1-1; 7 bases match TRBD1. Germline V lookup: CDR1 SGHTA, CDR2 FQGNSA. CDR3 length: 14 amino acids. Trimming removed 5 bases from V and 7 bases from J; junction bases left unmatched: 10. The CDR3 DNA is TGTGCCAGCAGCCCCGACAGGGAGAGAGATGAAGCTTTCTTT. Encoded protein: CASSPDRERDEAFF.

The V call is TRBV11-2, the J call TRBJ2-1, with D hard to call. CDR1 and CDR2 from the germline V gene are SGHAT and FQNNGV. The CDR3 spans 13 residues. Between the trimmed V and J ends, which lost 4 bases and 1 base, there was a span of 5 bases. The CDR3 spells CASSSWSYNEQFF. The CDR3 DNA reads TGTGCCAGCAGCTCGTGGTCCTACAATGAGCAGTTCTTC.

This clone was counted once. The rearrangement links TRBV7-9 to TRBJ1-2; D not certain. CDR3 size: 18 residues. The germline V and J ends were trimmed by 1 base and 8 bases, with 26 bases remaining between them. CDR1 and CDR2 from the germline V gene are SEHNR and FQNEAQ (reference sequence). CDR3 coding DNA: TGTGCCAGCAGCTTAGGGGCGGACCTAGGCGGTTGGGGAGGAGGCTACACCTTC. Translating it yields CASSLGADLGGWGGGYTF. Full variable domain (missing parts from reference TRBV7-9 and TRBJ1-2): DTGVSQNPRHKITKRGQNVTFRCDPISEHNRLYWYRQTLGQGPEFLTYFQNEAQLEKSRLLSDRFSAERPKGSFSTLEIQRTEQGDSAMYLCASSLGADLGGWGGGYTFGSGTRLTVV.

V and J are TRBV4-2 and TRBJ1-1, with D unresolved. Looked up from germline, CDR1 is LGHNA and CDR2 is YNFKEQ. The CDR3 is made up of 15 amino acids. V gave up 0 bases and J gave up 7 bases, with 15 bases separating them. The CDR3 here is CASSQDGGRSIEAFF. The CDR3 DNA sequence: TGTGCCAGCAGCCAAGATGGCGGGCGGAGTATTGAAGCTTTCTTT.

The CDR3, as DNA: TGTGCCAGCAGCTTGGGGCAGGGAAGAGGGCCCAACTATGGCTACACCTTC. Protein: CASSLGQGRGPNYGYTF. The V call is TRBV5-4, the J call TRBJ1-2; tentative D call: TRBD1 (5 bases). Trimming left V 0 bases short and J 2 bases short, with 17 bases between. Germline CDR1 is SGHNT and CDR2 is YYREEE (reference sequence). This CDR3 has 17 residues.

V gene TRBV28 combines with J gene TRBJ1-5; unclear D gene. The CDR3 loop spans 20 amino acids. Germline V gene sequence: CDR1 MDHEN, CDR2 SYDVKM. V dropped 3 bases and J dropped 3 bases, with 27 bases sitting between them. The CDR3 DNA reads TGTGCCAGCAGTTTGGGCGTGCGTGATGTCTGGGTTAAGCACAATCAGCCCCAGCATTTT. Protein sequence: CASSLGVRDVWVKHNQPQHF.

CDR3 in amino acids: CASSQWTGETQYF. The DNA for the CDR3 is TGCGCCAGCAGCCAATGGACGGGTGAGACCCAGTACTTC. V usage is TRBV4-3 and J usage is TRBJ2-5, with D unclear. Per germline, CDR1 LGHNA and CDR2 YSLEER. V was shortened by 2 bases and J by 5 bases, with 9 bases between the two germline ends. CDR3 length equals 13 residues.

This clone has only a few counts. The V gene is TRBV18, the J gene TRBJ1-5; D gene ambiguous. With 5 bases removed from V and 0 bases from J, the gap between germline ends came to 14 bases. Germline CDR1 reads KGHSH; CDR2 reads LQKENI. This CDR3 has 16 amino acids. This CDR3 is CASSSVWADSNQPQHF. CDR3 in DNA: TGTGCCAGCTCATCTGTGTGGGCAGATAGCAATCAGCCCCAGCATTTT.

The gene calls are TRBV27 and TRBJ1-2, with 7 positions matching TRBD1. Per germline, CDR1 MNHEY and CDR2 SMNVEV (reference sequence). The CDR3 has 13 residues. V lost 5 bases and J lost 8; bases outside the gene matches: 8. The CDR3 DNA follows: TGTGCCAGCAGTAGACAGGGCCAGAGGGGCTACACCTTC. Its protein product is CASSRQGQRGYTF.